This T cell receptor (beta chain) comes out of a study of regulatory T cells in long-lasting Graves disease. Germline V gives CDR1 MNHNS, CDR2 SASEGT. V lost 6 bases, J lost 3 bases, and 9 bases lay in between. The CDR3 is 12 residues long. Construction of TCR beta libraries relied on iRepertoire HTBI primers and on Arm-PCR targeting CDR3 regions. One entry per CDR3 protein, called by TCRdb with MiXCR from the multiplex PCR reads. Found here are hundreds of thousands of distinct CDR3 sequences, over 15% of them singletons; the top ten hold 25% to 30%. Time point noted: newly diagnosed GD, antithyroid drugs for less than 3 months. PBMCs provided the RNA from which the TCR library was made. This clonotype was found many times. The sample was also reused in another study, on T cells in Graves' hyperthyroidism and ophthalmopathy.

This TCR was sampled from a man aged 35-49 years with Graves disease. The chain employs TRBV6-1 and TRBJ2-7; no clear D. Sequenced here: peripheral blood mononuclear cells (PBMCs), sampled at new diagnosis, from a patient treated with antithyroid drugs. The CDR3 bases are TGTGCCAGCAGCCAAGAGCGCTACGAGCAGTACTTC. Protein: CASSQERYEQYF.